A selection of T cell receptor beta chains follows, all from one sample in a study of vaccination effects on CD4 cells after COVID-19. Which antigens these TCRs recognize remains unknown. Libraries were prepared by immunoSEQ multiplex PCR; TCRdb keeps only in-frame clonotypes and omits some of them. Among tens of thousands of clones listed, 74% were seen once. This sample comprised CD4+ T cells from PBMCs cultured without peptide, obtained after COVID-19 vaccination. The receptor set was obtained from a human donor who received a COVID-19 vaccine. The CDR3 runs from the conserved cysteine through the conserved F or W. The D gene is left open where the match is weak. A clone size is listed for some rows: how often the clone was seen (once, few, many), or a class if it is expanded.

D gene,V gene,J gene,clone size,CDR3 DNA,CDR3 protein
NA,TRBV6-5,TRBJ1-2,NA,TGTGCCAGCAGTTACTCGATGGGATCCGGTTCTGGCTACACCTTC,CASSYSMGSGSGYTF
TRBD1,TRBV7-2,TRBJ2-5,NA,TGTGCCAGCAGATCGACAGGGCTAGAGACCCAGTACTTC,CASRSTGLETQYF
NA,TRBV5-4,TRBJ2-1,few,TGTGCCAGCAACACCCAAACCCCTCAAAATGAGCAGTTCTTC,CASNTQTPQNEQFF
TRBD1,TRBV5-4,TRBJ2-1,NA,TGTGCCAGCACCGAGGGACAGGACTACAATGAGCAGTTCTTC,CASTEGQDYNEQFF
NA,TRBV7-2,TRBJ2-1,NA,TGTGCCAGCAGCTTAGGGAATGACTACAATGAGCAGTTCTTC,CASSLGNDYNEQFF
TRBD1,TRBV4-1,TRBJ1-2,NA,TGCGCCAGCAGCCCCCGGGACAGGGACCAAACTAACTATGGCTACACCTTC,CASSPRDRDQTNYGYTF
TRBD2,TRBV7-3,TRBJ2-3,NA,TGTGCCAGCAGCCCACAGGCTAGCGGCCAGACCGGTACGCAGTATTTT,CASSPQASGQTGTQYF
TRBD1,TRBV30,TRBJ2-5,once,TGTGCCTGGGCCTCTGACAGGGGGCGGGAGACCCAGTACTTC,CAWASDRGRETQYF
NA,TRBV9,TRBJ1-2,once,TGTGCCAGCAGCGTAGAAGCAGGGGTCGGCTACACCTTC,CASSVEAGVGYTF
NA,TRBV7-9,TRBJ1-3,NA,TGTGCCAGCAGCCGTAAAGGACAGAGATCTGGAAACACCATATATTTT,CASSRKGQRSGNTIYF
TRBD2,TRBV4-1,TRBJ2-2,NA,TGCGCCAGCAGCCGGAACGAGCGGGGGGAAAACGGGGAGCTGTTTTTT,CASSRNERGENGELFF
NA,TRBV5-4,TRBJ1-1,NA,TGTGCCAGCAGCCACGACCCGGACGGCACTGAAGCTTTCTTT,CASSHDPDGTEAFF
NA,TRBV5-6,TRBJ1-2,NA,TGTGCCAGCAGCTTGATCGGGGCCGGTGGCTACACCTTC,CASSLIGAGGYTF
NA,TRBV19,TRBJ2-3,NA,TGTGCCAGTAGTATAGGCCCCCTTTCCGACAGATACACAGATACGCAGTATTTT,CASSIGPLSDRYTDTQYF
TRBD1,TRBV6-2/TRBV6-3,TRBJ1-6,NA,TGTGCCAGCAGCCCCCAGGAGACAGGGAATTCACCCCTCCACTTT,CASSPQETGNSPLHF
NA,TRBV5-8,TRBJ1-1,NA,TGTGCCAGCCCGATCTGGGGCAGGAAGAACACTGAAGCTTTCTTT,CASPIWGRKNTEAFF
TRBD2,TRBV9,TRBJ2-5,NA,TGTGCCAGCAGCGTACCGCGACTAGCGGGGGTACAAGAGACCCAGTACTTC,CASSVPRLAGVQETQYF
NA,TRBV5-1,TRBJ1-2,NA,TGCGCCAGCAGCTTGGACACCCACTATGGCTACACCTTC,CASSLDTHYGYTF
NA,TRBV7-2,TRBJ2-6,NA,TGTGCCTGCGACTCTGGGGCCAACGTCCTGACTTTC,CACDSGANVLTF
NA,TRBV7-4,TRBJ1-1,few,TGTGCCAGCAGCCTTCAGGGTAGTGGCACTGAAGCTTTCTTT,CASSLQGSGTEAFF
TRBD2,TRBV6-5,TRBJ2-3,NA,TGTGCCAGCAGACAGACTAGCGGGGGGGCAAATACGCAGTATTTT,CASRQTSGGANTQYF
TRBD1,TRBV19,TRBJ2-5,NA,TGTGCCAGTAGTTGGGACAGCCAAGAGACCCAGTACTTC,CASSWDSQETQYF
NA,TRBV4-1,TRBJ2-3,NA,TGCGCCAGCAGCCATTGTCCCCAGGGCAAGTTT,CASSHCPQGKF
TRBD1,TRBV18,TRBJ1-1,NA,TGTGCCAGCTCACCAGACAGGGATGGCACTGAAGCTTTCTTT,CASSPDRDGTEAFF
TRBD1,TRBV5-1,TRBJ2-3,NA,TGCGCCAGCAGCTGGGGCCGGGACAGGAGCACAGATACGCAGTATTTT,CASSWGRDRSTDTQYF
NA,TRBV2,TRBJ1-4,NA,TGTGCCAGCAGCCAAGAAGTTTATGAAAAACTGTTTTTT,CASSQEVYEKLFF
NA,TRBV25-1,TRBJ2-1,NA,TGTGCCAGCACCAGGGAGAGTCCCTACAATGAGCAGTTCTTC,CASTRESPYNEQFF
NA,TRBV5-1,TRBJ2-2,NA,TGCGCCAGCAGCTTGGAGCGCACCGGGGAGCTGTTTTTT,CASSLERTGELFF
TRBD1,TRBV11-2,TRBJ1-2,NA,TGTGCCAGCAGCTTGGCTGGACAGGGGAACTATGGCTACACCTTC,CASSLAGQGNYGYTF
NA,TRBV19,TRBJ1-4,NA,TGTGCCAGTAGTACCCAGACAGTCGCAACTAATGAAAAACTGTTTTTT,CASSTQTVATNEKLFF
TRBD1,TRBV24-1,TRBJ1-3,NA,TGTGCCACCAGTGATTCATCAGGGGGCTCTGGAAACACCATATATTTT,CATSDSSGGSGNTIYF
NA,TRBV5-1,TRBJ2-3,NA,TGCGCCAGCAGCTTGGATCCAGGGACAGATACGCAGTATTTT,CASSLDPGTDTQYF
TRBD1,TRBV6-5,TRBJ1-2,NA,TGTGCCAGCAGTTACATGGGGACAGTAGCAGGGGGCTACACCTTC,CASSYMGTVAGGYTF
TRBD2,TRBV7-9,TRBJ2-5,NA,TGTGCCAGCACCCTCAAATCCACCTCCCTAGCGGGGGTCGAAGAGACCCGGTACTTC,CASTLKSTSLAGVEETRYF
NA,TRBV5-1,TRBJ1-1,few,TGCGCCAGCAGCCCGGAGATGAACACTGAAGCTTTCTTT,CASSPEMNTEAFF
NA,TRBV4-1,TRBJ1-4,NA,TGCGCCAGCAGCCAAGAGATAGGGCTTAGTAATGAAAAACTGTTTTTT,CASSQEIGLSNEKLFF
NA,TRBV6-5,TRBJ1-6,NA,TGTGCCAGCAGATCGGGCACCTATAATTCACCCCTCCACTTT,CASRSGTYNSPLHF
NA,TRBV24-1,TRBJ1-5,few,TGTGCCACCAGTGGGGGTAGTCAGCCCCAGCATTTT,CATSGGSQPQHF
TRBD1,TRBV4-1,TRBJ1-6,NA,TGCGCCAGCAGCCGGATGGGACAGGGTATGAATTCACCCCTCCACTTT,CASSRMGQGMNSPLHF
NA,TRBV30,TRBJ1-1,NA,TGTGCCTGGAGTGTAGGGGTATGGACTGAAGCTTTCTTT,CAWSVGVWTEAFF
NA,TRBV5-1,TRBJ1-2,NA,TGCGCCAGCAGCTTAACAGTGACTAACTATGGCTACACCTTC,CASSLTVTNYGYTF
NA,TRBV10-3,TRBJ1-1,NA,TGTGCCACCCAGGGGTTTTTGGCTGAAGCTTTCTTT,CATQGFLAEAFF
TRBD2,TRBV5-1,TRBJ2-3,NA,TGCGCCAGCAGCTCCGCGGGACTAGGTAGCACAGATACGCAGTATTTT,CASSSAGLGSTDTQYF
NA,TRBV5-6,TRBJ2-4,NA,TGTGCCAGCAGCTTCAGGGCAGCCAAAAACATTCAGTACTTC,CASSFRAAKNIQYF
NA,TRBV6-5,TRBJ1-1,once,TGTGCCAGCAGTTTGTGGGGGGCCGAACGGAACACTGAAGCTTTCTTT,CASSLWGAERNTEAFF
TRBD1,TRBV5-1,TRBJ1-4,NA,TGCGCCAGCAGCAAACGGACAGGGGGTTCGGCAACTAATGAAAAACTGTTTTTT,CASSKRTGGSATNEKLFF
TRBD1,TRBV6-5,TRBJ1-1,NA,TGTGCCAGCAGTCCCGCCCAGGGGGTGAGCACTGAAGCTTTCTTT,CASSPAQGVSTEAFF
TRBD2,TRBV10-1,TRBJ2-1,NA,TGCGCCAGCAGTGATAGCGGGGGGACCAATGAGCAGTTCTTC,CASSDSGGTNEQFF
NA,TRBV7-2,TRBJ2-2,NA,TGTGCCAGCAGTTTCGTCGGGAGCACCGGGGAGCTGTTTTTT,CASSFVGSTGELFF
NA,TRBV6-4,TRBJ1-6,few,TGTGCCAGCAGACAGGGCAGTTCCTATAATTCACCCCTCCACTTT,CASRQGSSYNSPLHF
NA,TRBV18,TRBJ1-4,NA,TGTGCCAGCTCACCAGGGGGCAATGAAAAACTGTTTTTT,CASSPGGNEKLFF
TRBD1,TRBV18,TRBJ1-1,NA,TGTGCCAGCTCACTGACCGGGACAGACAACACTGAAGCTTTCTTT,CASSLTGTDNTEAFF
TRBD1,TRBV5-1,TRBJ2-5,NA,TGCGCCAGCAGGCCCGGGACAGGGGCAGAGACCCAGTACTTC,CASRPGTGAETQYF
NA,TRBV2,TRBJ1-1,NA,TGTGCCAGCAGGGGGGCCTTCCAACCTTCCGAAGCTTTCTTT,CASRGAFQPSEAFF
NA,TRBV5-1,TRBJ1-1,once,TGCGCCAGCAGCGCGAGAACAGGCTCGGGAGGCACTGAAGCTTTCTTT,CASSARTGSGGTEAFF
NA,TRBV14,TRBJ1-2,few,TGTGCCAGCAGCCAAGCCCGCAGGGATGGCTACACCTTC,CASSQARRDGYTF
TRBD2,TRBV18,TRBJ2-1,NA,TGTGCCAGCTCACGGCGAGCTAGCGGGGGGGCCCTCAATGAGCAGTTCTTC,CASSRRASGGALNEQFF